The 21 T cell receptor beta chains reported below all come from one sample, sequenced in a study of shared clonotypes between healthy human individuals. TCRdb keeps only in-frame clones here, not all; method: immunoSEQ multiplex PCR. The sample consists of around 600,000 clones, about 97% of them appearing once. The specimen was naive CD4+ T cells sorted from blood. Noted subset: CD45RA+ positively selected. All receptors derive from a woman aged 25 to 45 in good health.

This rearrangement joins TRBV1 to TRBJ1-2; the D call TRBD1 from the table was never checked on the DNA. TRBV1 is deemed a pseudogene. CDR3 length: 15 amino acids. In DNA form, the CDR3 reads TGCACCAGCAGCCCCACCCGGGACAAGGGCTATGGCTACACCTTC. This codes for CTSSPTRDKGYGYTF.

The rearrangement joins TRBV13 to TRBJ2-2; D not resolved. This CDR3 contains 14 residues. Germline loops: CDR1 PRHDT, CDR2 FYEKMQ (reference sequence). The V and J ends lost 5 bases and 2 bases respectively, with 9 bases between them. The CDR3 protein is CASSPTRNTGELFF. The CDR3, as DNA: TGTGCCAGCAGCCCCACTCGTAACACCGGGGAGCTGTTTTTT.

The chain combines TRBV5-4 with TRBJ2-7; 9 bases map to TRBD2. The CDR3 sequence is 15 residues long. The germline CDR1 and CDR2 sequences are SGHNT and YYREEE (reference sequence). The junction had 6 bases not matched to a gene; V was cut back by 0 bases and J by 5 bases. The CDR3 loop reads CASSLVASGKDEQYF. CDR3 in DNA: TGTGCCAGCAGCTTGGTAGCTAGCGGGAAAGACGAGCAGTACTTC.

V and J are TRBV11-2 and TRBJ2-7, with 11 positions matching TRBD2. Germline loops: CDR1 SGHAT, CDR2 FQNNGV. This CDR3 is 18 amino acids long. Trimming at V came to 0 bases and at J to 2 bases, leaving 9 bases not matched to a gene. CDR3 DNA sequence: TGTGCCAGCAGCTTAGAGGTGGGGTGGGGACTAGCGGCCTACGAGCAGTACTTC. The encoded protein is CASSLEVGWGLAAYEQYF.

CDR3 loop: CASSLAGSRANEQFF. The CDR3 DNA reads as TGTGCCAGCAGCTTAGCGGGGTCTCGGGCCAATGAGCAGTTCTTC. The chain is built from TRBV7-9 and TRBJ2-1; D unresolved. The CDR3 consists of 15 residues. V was shortened by 0 bases and J by 6 bases, with 12 bases between the two germline ends. Germline assignment: CDR1 SEHNR and CDR2 FQNEAQ (reference sequence).

The chain joins TRBV4-2 to TRBJ2-1; 14 bases map to TRBD2. The CDR3 spans 21 residues. Losses at the gene ends were 1 base for V and 0 bases for J; bases not matched to a gene: 11. The germline V gene has CDR1 LGHNA and CDR2 YNFKEQ. The CDR3 is CASSQGTSGRSHPSSYNEQFF. For the CDR3, the DNA is TGTGCCAGCAGCCAAGGGACTAGCGGGAGGTCCCACCCCAGCTCCTACAATGAGCAGTTCTTC.

The V call is TRBV6-1, the J call TRBJ2-1; 11 nucleotides match TRBD2. Germline V CDR1 and CDR2: MNHNS, SASEGT. The trim removed 2 bases at V and 2 bases at J, leaving 8 bases unmatched. The CDR3 is made up of 18 amino acids. Written as DNA, the CDR3 is TGTGCCAGCAGTGAAATCGAAGGTAGCGGGAGGGCCTACAATGAGCAGTTCTTC. This gives the protein CASSEIEGSGRAYNEQFF.

This rearrangement joins TRBV6-5 to TRBJ2-1; a possible D gene is TRBD2 (6 bases). Germline CDR1 and CDR2: MNHEY and SVGAGI. This CDR3 has 14 amino acids. The germline V and J ends were trimmed by 2 bases and 5 bases, with 10 bases remaining between them. CDR3 DNA sequence: TGTGCCAGCAGTTACGAGCGGGCGAACAATGAGCAGTTCTTC. Translated, it gives CASSYERANNEQFF.

V is TRBV18 and J is TRBJ2-7; the match to TRBD2 covers 15 bases. With 3 bases clipped from V and 4 bases from J, the junction kept 4 bases outside the gene matches. This CDR3 is 16 amino acids long. Germline assignment: CDR1 KGHSH and CDR2 LQKENI. The CDR3 sequence: CASSPGLAGGPYEQYF. In DNA form, the CDR3 reads TGTGCCAGCTCACCCGGACTAGCGGGAGGGCCATACGAGCAGTACTTC.

In the case of this clone: The same CDR3 is also encoded by other DNA sequences in this sample. The gene calls are TRBV2 and TRBJ1-1; possibly TRBD1 for D (5 bases). This CDR3 region has 13 residues. The V gene lost 4 bases and the J gene lost 1 base, with 7 bases spanning the gap. Germline values: CDR1 SNHLY, CDR2 FYNNEI. CDR3 amino acids: CASSADRNTEAFF. The DNA of the CDR3 is TGTGCCAGCAGTGCCGACAGGAACACTGAAGCTTTCTTT.

The chain carries TRBV2 and TRBJ2-2, with TRBD1 identical over 7 bases. This CDR3 is 15 amino acids long. The germline gives CDR1 SNHLY, CDR2 FYNNEI. With V trimmed by 6 bases and J by 4 bases, 8 bases remained unmatched. CDR3 sequence reads: CASSRQGTSTGELFF. The DNA for the CDR3 is TGTGCCAGCAGCCGACAGGGAACAAGCACCGGGGAGCTGTTTTTT. The whole variable domain, remainder taken from reference TRBV2 and TRBJ2-2, is EPEVTQTPSHQVTQMGQEVILRCVPISNHLYFYWYRQILGQKVEFLVSFYNNEISEKSEIFDDQFSVERPDGSNFTLKIRSTKLEDSAMYFCASSRQGTSTGELFFGEGSRLTVL.

The genes are TRBV6-6 and TRBJ2-2; no clear D gene. The V and J ends lost 8 bases and 1 base respectively, with 14 bases between them. The CDR3 has 15 residues. Germline CDR1 is MNHNY and CDR2 is SVGAGI (reference sequence). CDR3 protein: CASRPSWGNTGELFF. The CDR3 DNA reads TGTGCCAGCCGCCCCTCGTGGGGGAACACCGGGGAGCTGTTTTTT.

The genes are TRBV19 and TRBJ1-2; no clear D. Germline V lookup: CDR1 LNHDA, CDR2 SQIVND (reference sequence). The CDR3 loop spans 15 amino acids. V shed 5 bases and J shed 7 bases, with 20 bases lying between them. This CDR3 is CASSQGGASRRGYTF. As DNA, the CDR3 is TGTGCCAGTAGTCAAGGAGGCGCGAGCAGGCGTGGCTACACCTTC.

A note on this clone: This CDR3 is also generated by other DNA sequences in the sample. V is TRBV19 and J is TRBJ2-7; D is possibly TRBD1 (6 bases). V was cut by 6 bases and J by 1 base, with 7 bases left in between. CDR1 and CDR2 (germline): LNHDA, SQIVND (reference sequence). CDR3 length equals 12 residues. Written as DNA, the CDR3 is TGTGCCAGTAGCGACAGGTCCTACGAGCAGTACTTC. It translates to CASSDRSYEQYF.

V and J are TRBV11-3 and TRBJ2-3; D is ambiguous. The CDR3 sequence is 12 residues long. V dropped 0 bases and J dropped 4 bases, with 2 bases sitting between them. CDR1 is SGHNT, CDR2 YENEEA, per germline. The DNA for the CDR3 is TGTGCCAGCAGCTTAGATTCAGATACGCAGTATTTT. Encoded protein: CASSLDSDTQYF.

V usage is TRBV6-1 and J usage is TRBJ2-1, with D perhaps assigned TRBD1 or TRBD2 (5 bases each). This CDR3 is 13 amino acids long. The germline CDR1 and CDR2 sequences are MNHNS and SASEGT. V gave up 7 bases and J gave up 12 bases, with 19 bases separating them. The CDR3 DNA sequence: TGTGCCAGCATGAGGGACCGAAAATTTGGGCAGTTCTTC. This encodes CASMRDRKFGQFF.

This chain joins TRBV9 and TRBJ1-5; D not certain. Trimming cost V 0 bases and J 6 bases, with 7 bases left between them. Germline V gene sequence: CDR1 SGDLS, CDR2 YYNGEE. The CDR3 covers 13 residues. CDR3 sequence reads: CASSVGDRQPQHF. The CDR3 nucleotides are TGTGCCAGCAGCGTAGGGGATCGTCAGCCCCAGCATTTT.

This clone was seen only once. The genes are TRBV7-9 and TRBJ2-1; 12 bases agree with TRBD2. CDR1 is SEHNR, CDR2 FQNEAQ, per germline (reference sequence). The CDR3 has 18 residues. V gave up 2 bases and J gave up 0 bases; unmatched junction bases: 5. The CDR3 DNA reads as TGTGCCAGCAGCTTACCCGGACTAGCGGGAAGCTCCTACAATGAGCAGTTCTTC. It encodes CASSLPGLAGSSYNEQFF.

This sequence joins TRBV7-9 and TRBJ2-2; TRBD1 might be the D (5 bases). Germline-derived CDR1 and CDR2 are SEHNR and FQNEAQ (reference sequence). With 4 bases removed from V and 7 bases from J, the gap between germline ends came to 10 bases. The length of the CDR3 is 13 residues. The CDR3 DNA follows: TGTGCCAGCAGCTCACAGGAGATCGGGGAGCTGTTTTTT. Its translation is CASSSQEIGELFF.

This sequence joins TRBV28 and TRBJ2-7; tentative D call: TRBD1 (5 bases). Trimming shortened V by 11 bases and J by 1 base, and 18 bases separated the two germline ends. Germline V gene data show CDR1 as MDHEN and CDR2 as SYDVKM. The CDR3 runs 14 residues. In DNA form, the CDR3 reads TGTGCCCACACAGAAAGTAGGGGTTCCTACGAGCAGTACTTC. It translates to CAHTESRGSYEQYF.

The V call is TRBV11-2, the J call TRBJ1-1, with 7 nucleotides matching TRBD1. The CDR3 length is 15 residues. Germline V CDR1 and CDR2: SGHAT, FQNNGV. The V segment lost 6 bases and the J segment 0 bases; nucleotides outside the gene matches: 7. For the CDR3, the DNA is TGTGCCAGCAGGACGCGGACAGGAATGAACACTGAAGCTTTCTTT. This gives the protein CASRTRTGMNTEAFF.